This is a list of T cell receptor beta chains from one sample in a study of shared clonotypes between healthy human individuals. Clones were read by immunoSEQ multiplex PCR, and TCRdb kept only the in-frame ones, dropping some. Of over a million clones in the sample, around three quarters were seen once. Sequenced: memory CD4+ T cells from PBMCs. These receptors all come from a man between 18 and 29 years old in good health. Some clones in this sample may be carry-over from other donors' samples. Each CDR3 is given with its conserved first and last residue. Fields, in order: CDR3 length, J gene, clone size, V gene, D gene, CDR3 DNA, CDR3 protein. A D gene is named only where the DNA matches it firmly. A clone size is listed for some rows: how often the clone was seen (once, few, many), or a class if it is expanded.

CDR3 length: 14
J gene: TRBJ1-1
clone size: -
V gene: TRBV6-5
D gene: -
CDR3 DNA: TGTGCCAGCAGTTACGGAGATTTGAGCACTGAAGCTTTCTTT
CDR3 protein: CASSYGDLSTEAFF

CDR3 length: 15
J gene: TRBJ2-7
clone size: few
V gene: TRBV9
D gene: TRBD1
CDR3 DNA: TGTGCCAGCAGCCCTTTTGGACAGGGGGCGGTGGAGCAGTACTTC
CDR3 protein: CASSPFGQGAVEQYF

CDR3 length: 12
J gene: TRBJ1-1
clone size: -
V gene: TRBV2
D gene: -
CDR3 DNA: TGTGCCAGCAGTGGGGGGGGCACTGAAGCTTTCTTT
CDR3 protein: CASSGGGTEAFF

CDR3 length: 15
J gene: TRBJ1-3
clone size: few
V gene: TRBV6-5
D gene: -
CDR3 DNA: TGTGCCAGCAGTCCAGTCACAGGGTCACGACACACCATATATTTT
CDR3 protein: CASSPVTGSRHTIYF

CDR3 length: 12
J gene: TRBJ2-1
clone size: once
V gene: TRBV2
D gene: -
CDR3 DNA: TGTGCCAGCAGTGGTATGACCAGGGAGCAGTTCTTC
CDR3 protein: CASSGMTREQFF

CDR3 length: 12
J gene: TRBJ1-5
clone size: -
V gene: TRBV28
D gene: -
CDR3 DNA: TGTGCCAGCAGGGCAGGGGATCAGCCCCAGCATTTT
CDR3 protein: CASRAGDQPQHF

CDR3 length: 15
J gene: TRBJ1-2
clone size: -
V gene: TRBV27
D gene: TRBD1
CDR3 DNA: TGTGCCAGCAGTTCTCCGGGACAGGGGAACTATGGCTACACCTTC
CDR3 protein: CASSSPGQGNYGYTF

CDR3 length: 13
J gene: TRBJ2-5
clone size: -
V gene: TRBV7-3
D gene: -
CDR3 DNA: TGTGCCAGCAGCTCCCGTCCCGAGAGAACCCAGTACTTC
CDR3 protein: CASSSRPERTQYF

CDR3 length: 17
J gene: TRBJ2-4
clone size: -
V gene: TRBV4-2
D gene: -
CDR3 DNA: TGTGCCAGCAGCCAAGATGCCGACAGCTTAGCCAAAAACATTCAGTACTTC
CDR3 protein: CASSQDADSLAKNIQYF

CDR3 length: 14
J gene: TRBJ2-7
clone size: -
V gene: TRBV23-1
D gene: TRBD1
CDR3 DNA: TGCGCCAGCAGTCAGGGGACAGTCTCCTACGAGCAGTACTTC
CDR3 protein: CASSQGTVSYEQYF

CDR3 length: 14
J gene: TRBJ1-1
clone size: -
V gene: TRBV7-9
D gene: -
CDR3 DNA: TGTGCCAGCAGCAACCGAGGAGGGAACACTGAAGCTTTCTTT
CDR3 protein: CASSNRGGNTEAFF

CDR3 length: 15
J gene: TRBJ1-4
clone size: few
V gene: TRBV7-9
D gene: -
CDR3 DNA: TGTGCCAGCAGCTTAGATGGGGGCGCATCTGAAAAACTGTTTTTT
CDR3 protein: CASSLDGGASEKLFF

CDR3 length: 13
J gene: TRBJ1-1
clone size: few
V gene: TRBV10-1
D gene: -
CDR3 DNA: TGCGCCACGCGGAGGGCCTCGAACACTGAAGCTTTCTTT
CDR3 protein: CATRRASNTEAFF

CDR3 length: 16
J gene: TRBJ2-2
clone size: -
V gene: TRBV19
D gene: -
CDR3 DNA: TGTGCCAGTAGAGTTTTCGGGATTACGAACACCGGGGAGCTGTTTTTT
CDR3 protein: CASRVFGITNTGELFF

CDR3 length: 13
J gene: TRBJ2-1
clone size: few
V gene: TRBV2
D gene: -
CDR3 DNA: TGTGCCAGCAGGCAGGGCCGCTACAATGAGCAGTTCTTC
CDR3 protein: CASRQGRYNEQFF

CDR3 length: 16
J gene: TRBJ2-7
clone size: -
V gene: TRBV7-2
D gene: -
CDR3 DNA: TGTGCCAGCAGCCGTAACAGGAGACGCCTTTCCTACGAGCAGTACTTC
CDR3 protein: CASSRNRRRLSYEQYF

CDR3 length: 14
J gene: TRBJ2-5
clone size: -
V gene: TRBV7-3
D gene: -
CDR3 DNA: TGTGCCAGCAGCCCTAGGAAGGAAAAAGAGACCCAGTACTTC
CDR3 protein: CASSPRKEKETQYF

CDR3 length: 12
J gene: TRBJ2-5
clone size: -
V gene: TRBV29-1
D gene: -
CDR3 DNA: TGCAGCGAGTTAACAGGAGAAGAGACCCAGTACTTC
CDR3 protein: CSELTGEETQYF

CDR3 length: 16
J gene: TRBJ2-5
clone size: many
V gene: TRBV28
D gene: TRBD2
CDR3 DNA: TGTGCCAGCAGTAGGGAACTAGCGGAGTACCAAGAGACCCAGTACTTC
CDR3 protein: CASSRELAEYQETQYF

CDR3 length: 14
J gene: TRBJ1-5
clone size: -
V gene: TRBV19
D gene: -
CDR3 DNA: TGTGCCAGTAGTATCCCCCCGGGGAATCAGCCCCAGCATTTT
CDR3 protein: CASSIPPGNQPQHF

CDR3 length: 13
J gene: TRBJ2-7
clone size: -
V gene: TRBV30
D gene: TRBD2
CDR3 DNA: TGTGCCTGCCAGCCCGGGGGTCCGGGGGGGCAGTACTTC
CDR3 protein: CACQPGGPGGQYF

CDR3 length: 18
J gene: TRBJ2-6
clone size: -
V gene: TRBV27
D gene: -
CDR3 DNA: TGTGCCAGCAGTCGACTGGGGACCACCTCGACTGGGGCCAACGTCCTGACTTTC
CDR3 protein: CASSRLGTTSTGANVLTF

CDR3 length: 14
J gene: TRBJ1-2
clone size: once
V gene: TRBV15
D gene: -
CDR3 DNA: TGTGCCACCAGCAGACCCGGGACTAACTATGGCTACACCTTC
CDR3 protein: CATSRPGTNYGYTF

CDR3 length: 17
J gene: TRBJ2-7
clone size: -
V gene: TRBV27
D gene: -
CDR3 DNA: TGTGCCAGCAGTTTATCGATGGGCAGGGCGGGTCGAAAGGAGCAGTACTTC
CDR3 protein: CASSLSMGRAGRKEQYF

CDR3 length: 15
J gene: TRBJ2-3
clone size: -
V gene: TRBV2
D gene: -
CDR3 DNA: TGTGCCAGCAGTGCCCAGGGACAAGGCACAGATACGCAGTATTTT
CDR3 protein: CASSAQGQGTDTQYF

CDR3 length: 13
J gene: TRBJ2-1
clone size: once
V gene: TRBV18
D gene: -
CDR3 DNA: TGTGCCAGCTCAATGACTATACACAATGAGCAGTTCTTC
CDR3 protein: CASSMTIHNEQFF

CDR3 length: 14
J gene: TRBJ2-1
clone size: -
V gene: TRBV9
D gene: -
CDR3 DNA: TGTGCCAGCAGCGCGACAGGGGAGGGCAATGAGCAGTTCTTC
CDR3 protein: CASSATGEGNEQFF

CDR3 length: 14
J gene: TRBJ1-1
clone size: -
V gene: TRBV11-2
D gene: -
CDR3 DNA: TGTGCCAGCAGCTTAGAAGCAGGGAGCACTGAAGCTTTCTTT
CDR3 protein: CASSLEAGSTEAFF

CDR3 length: 14
J gene: TRBJ1-5
clone size: -
V gene: TRBV18
D gene: TRBD1
CDR3 DNA: TGTGCCAGCTCACAGGGACAGGCTAATCAGCCCCAGCATTTT
CDR3 protein: CASSQGQANQPQHF

CDR3 length: 14
J gene: TRBJ1-5
clone size: -
V gene: TRBV6-1
D gene: -
CDR3 DNA: TGTGCCACCTCTTGGGGCGCGGGCAATCAGCCCCAGCATTTT
CDR3 protein: CATSWGAGNQPQHF

CDR3 length: 15
J gene: TRBJ2-3
clone size: -
V gene: TRBV29-1
D gene: -
CDR3 DNA: TGCAGCGTTGAAGATAGCGACAGAAGCACAGATACGCAGTATTTT
CDR3 protein: CSVEDSDRSTDTQYF

CDR3 length: 16
J gene: TRBJ2-3
clone size: -
V gene: TRBV5-1
D gene: TRBD2
CDR3 DNA: TGCGCCAGCAGCGGACTAGAGGCCTTCCAGGGAGATACGCAGTATTTT
CDR3 protein: CASSGLEAFQGDTQYF

CDR3 length: 17
J gene: TRBJ2-7
clone size: -
V gene: TRBV5-1
D gene: TRBD2
CDR3 DNA: TGCGCCAGCAGCTTGGGAGGACTAGCGGGAGGACCCTACGAGCAGTACTTC
CDR3 protein: CASSLGGLAGGPYEQYF

CDR3 length: 16
J gene: TRBJ2-3
clone size: -
V gene: TRBV28
D gene: TRBD2
CDR3 DNA: TGTGCCAGCACCTTAGGGGTAGCGGGAGGGGCAGATACGCAGTATTTT
CDR3 protein: CASTLGVAGGADTQYF

CDR3 length: 13
J gene: TRBJ1-2
clone size: -
V gene: TRBV7-9
D gene: -
CDR3 DNA: TGTGCCAGCAGCTTGGAGGGGATCTATGGCTACACCTTC
CDR3 protein: CASSLEGIYGYTF

CDR3 length: 15
J gene: TRBJ1-4
clone size: -
V gene: TRBV30
D gene: -
CDR3 DNA: TGTGCCTGGAGTGTACGCCAGGGAGCGGATGAAAAACTGTTTTTT
CDR3 protein: CAWSVRQGADEKLFF

CDR3 length: 13
J gene: TRBJ2-1
clone size: -
V gene: TRBV6-5
D gene: -
CDR3 DNA: TGTGCCAGCAGTCCCTCGTGGGGCGGTGAGCAGTTCTTC
CDR3 protein: CASSPSWGGEQFF

CDR3 length: 13
J gene: TRBJ1-4
clone size: -
V gene: TRBV2
D gene: TRBD1
CDR3 DNA: TGTGCCAGCAGGTACAGGGGGCTGGAAAAACTGTTTTTT
CDR3 protein: CASRYRGLEKLFF

CDR3 length: 15
J gene: TRBJ2-3
clone size: -
V gene: TRBV5-1
D gene: -
CDR3 DNA: TGCGCCAGCAGCCGGTCGGGCGTCGTGGCAGATACGCAGTATTTT
CDR3 protein: CASSRSGVVADTQYF

CDR3 length: 14
J gene: TRBJ2-7
clone size: -
V gene: TRBV28
D gene: TRBD2
CDR3 DNA: TGTGCCAGCAGTCGACATGGACTAGCGGGTGAGCAGTACTTC
CDR3 protein: CASSRHGLAGEQYF

CDR3 length: 13
J gene: TRBJ2-5
clone size: -
V gene: TRBV25-1
D gene: -
CDR3 DNA: TGTGCCAGCAACCGGGACACCCAAGAGACCCAGTACTTC
CDR3 protein: CASNRDTQETQYF

CDR3 length: 14
J gene: TRBJ2-2
clone size: -
V gene: TRBV2
D gene: -
CDR3 DNA: TGTGCCAGCATACGTGCGGTTCCCACCGGGGAGCTGTTTTTT
CDR3 protein: CASIRAVPTGELFF

CDR3 length: 14
J gene: TRBJ1-1
clone size: -
V gene: TRBV27
D gene: TRBD1
CDR3 DNA: TGTGCCAGCAGTGCCTGGACAGGGTGGAATGAAGCTTTCTTT
CDR3 protein: CASSAWTGWNEAFF

CDR3 length: 13
J gene: TRBJ1-2
clone size: few
V gene: TRBV6-9
D gene: -
CDR3 DNA: TGTGCCAGCAGTTATGACAGTAACTATGGCTACACCTTC
CDR3 protein: CASSYDSNYGYTF

CDR3 length: 14
J gene: TRBJ2-7
clone size: once
V gene: TRBV7-2
D gene: TRBD1
CDR3 DNA: TGTGCCAGCAGCTCGGACAGGTGGACGTACGAGCAGTACTTC
CDR3 protein: CASSSDRWTYEQYF

CDR3 length: 17
J gene: TRBJ2-2
clone size: -
V gene: TRBV7-2
D gene: TRBD1
CDR3 DNA: TGTGCCAGCAGCTTAACCGCACAGGGGTCAGACACCGGGGAGCTGTTTTTT
CDR3 protein: CASSLTAQGSDTGELFF

CDR3 length: 15
J gene: TRBJ2-1
clone size: many
V gene: TRBV28
D gene: -
CDR3 DNA: TGTGCCAGCAGTTTTAGGAGGGTTACTTACAATGAGCAGTTCTTC
CDR3 protein: CASSFRRVTYNEQFF

CDR3 length: 18
J gene: TRBJ1-1
clone size: few
V gene: TRBV19
D gene: TRBD1
CDR3 DNA: TGTGCCAGTAGTAACCTCAGGGGGCGTGAGGGGAGGCACACTGAAGCTTTCTTT
CDR3 protein: CASSNLRGREGRHTEAFF

CDR3 length: 15
J gene: TRBJ2-1
clone size: -
V gene: TRBV7-2
D gene: -
CDR3 DNA: TGTGCCAGCAGCCCTCGCGGGCTCTCCTACAATGAGCAGTTCTTC
CDR3 protein: CASSPRGLSYNEQFF

CDR3 length: 13
J gene: TRBJ1-5
clone size: once
V gene: TRBV7-2
D gene: -
CDR3 DNA: TGTGCCAGCAGCTTAGATGAGGATCAGCCCCAGCATTTT
CDR3 protein: CASSLDEDQPQHF

CDR3 length: 14
J gene: TRBJ2-4
clone size: -
V gene: TRBV5-1
D gene: -
CDR3 DNA: TGCGCCAGCAGCTTGACAGGGATTGGGTACATTCAGTACTTC
CDR3 protein: CASSLTGIGYIQYF